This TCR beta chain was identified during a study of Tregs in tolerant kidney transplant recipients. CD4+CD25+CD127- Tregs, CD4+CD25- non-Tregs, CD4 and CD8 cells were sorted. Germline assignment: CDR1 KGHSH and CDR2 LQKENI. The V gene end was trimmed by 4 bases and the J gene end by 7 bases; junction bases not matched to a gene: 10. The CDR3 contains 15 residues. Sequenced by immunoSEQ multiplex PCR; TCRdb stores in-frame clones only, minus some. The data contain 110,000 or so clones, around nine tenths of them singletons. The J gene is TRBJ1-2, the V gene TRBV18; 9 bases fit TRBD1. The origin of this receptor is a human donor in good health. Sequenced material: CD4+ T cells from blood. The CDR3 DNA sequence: TGTGCCAGCTCACGTCCGGGACAGGGTTTGTCTGGCTACACCTTC. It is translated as CASSRPGQGLSGYTF. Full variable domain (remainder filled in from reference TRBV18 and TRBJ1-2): NAGVMQNPRHLVRRRGQEARLRCSPMKGHSHVYWYRQLPEEGLKFMVYLQKENIIDESGMPKERFSAEFPKEGPSILRIQQVVRGDSAAYFCASSRPGQGLSGYTFGSGTRLTVV.